Listed here are 16 T cell receptor beta chains from one sample, sequenced in a study of shared clonotypes between healthy human individuals. Data came from immunoSEQ multiplex PCR; TCRdb stores just in-frame clones and leaves some out. This sample has around 2.1 million clones, with 85% to 95% found just once. CD8 cells regarded as naive lacked CD45RO, were positively chosen for CCR7, and omitted terminally differentiated effector memory CD45RA+ cells. Sequencing input: naive CD8+ T cells from PBMCs. The receptors originated from a man younger than 35 in good health. Some clones in this sample may be carry-over from other donors' samples.

This chain connects TRBV4-3 to TRBJ2-1; D not certain. Trimming shortened V by 1 base and J by 0 bases, and 10 bases separated the two germline ends. The CDR3 has 16 residues. The germline gives CDR1 LGHNA, CDR2 YSLEER. The CDR3 DNA follows: TGCGCCAGCAGCCAAGGTTTACTATCCTCCTACAATGAGCAGTTCTTC. It yields the protein CASSQGLLSSYNEQFF.

The table lists this clone with a few counts. This chain uses TRBV29-1 with TRBJ2-2, with D possibly being TRBD2 (5 bases). The CDR3 totals 13 residues. Deletions cut 2 bases from V and 5 bases from J, with 9 bases between. Germline V gene sequence: CDR1 SQVTM, CDR2 ANQGSEA. The DNA for the CDR3 is TGCAGCGTTGAAAAAAGGACTACCGGGGAGCTGTTTTTT. Amino acids: CSVEKRTTGELFF.

The chain combines TRBV4-3 with TRBJ2-7; 13 bases fit TRBD2. Losses at the gene ends were 4 bases for V and 5 bases for J; bases not matched to a gene: 2. The CDR3 totals 14 residues. Germline CDR1 is LGHNA and CDR2 is YSLEER. The CDR3 DNA is TGCGCCAGCAGCCGCGGACTAGCGGGAGACGAGCAGTACTTC. It translates to CASSRGLAGDEQYF.

Concerning this clone itself: Other DNA sequences from this sample encode an identical CDR3 as well. J is TRBJ1-1 and V is TRBV9; TRBD1 matches 9 bases. The germline gives CDR1 SGDLS, CDR2 YYNGEE. The CDR3 length is 15 residues. V gave up 4 bases and J gave up 3 bases; unmatched junction bases: 7. CDR3 loop: CASSPTGGADTEAFF. DNA for the CDR3: TGTGCCAGCAGCCCCACAGGGGGCGCGGACACTGAAGCTTTCTTT. The variable domain in full, completed from reference TRBV9 and TRBJ1-1, reads DSGVTQTPKHLITATGQRVTLRCSPRSGDLSVYWYQQSLDQGLQFLIQYYNGEERAKGNILERFSAQQFPDLHSELNLSSLELGDSALYFCASSPTGGADTEAFFGQGTRLTVV.

The chain joins TRBV28 to TRBJ2-5; the match to TRBD1 covers 9 bases. Germline-derived CDR1 and CDR2 are MDHEN and SYDVKM. CDR3 length: 17 amino acids. The V gene end was trimmed by 5 bases and the J gene end by 9 bases; junction bases not matched to a gene: 19. CDR3 sequence: CASSPLRGGTGKNAQYF. The DNA for the CDR3 is TGTGCCAGCAGTCCCTTGAGGGGCGGGACAGGGAAAAATGCCCAGTACTTC.

The rearrangement uses TRBV27 and TRBJ1-1; 9 positions match TRBD1. The CDR3 runs to 14 residues. The germline V gene encodes CDR1 MNHEY and CDR2 SMNVEV (reference sequence). V shed 5 bases, J shed 3 bases, and the junction held 4 bases outside the gene matches. CDR3 region: CASSVDRGYTEAFF. CDR3 nucleotide sequence: TGTGCCAGCAGTGTCGACAGGGGGTACACTGAAGCTTTCTTT.

As concerns this clone: The sample carries other DNA sequences with the same CDR3. The chain couples TRBV4-3 to TRBJ2-7; 11 positions match TRBD2. Germline assignment: CDR1 LGHNA and CDR2 YSLEER. The V segment lost 3 bases and the J segment 3 bases; nucleotides outside the gene matches: 1. This CDR3 has 14 amino acids. The CDR3: CASSHGTSGYEQYF. Here the CDR3 DNA reads TGCGCCAGCAGCCATGGGACTAGCGGCTACGAGCAGTACTTC.

The chain joins TRBV28 to TRBJ2-4, with 8 bases that match TRBD2. The J segment lost 0 bases and the V segment lost 5 bases, leaving 21 bases of the junction unmatched. The V gene's germline CDR1 is MDHEN and CDR2 SYDVKM. This CDR3 has 21 residues. The CDR3 region is CASSLPPLREVHNLAKNIQYF. Written as DNA, the CDR3 is TGTGCCAGCAGTCTCCCCCCGCTGCGGGAGGTCCATAATCTAGCCAAAAACATTCAGTACTTC.

The chain employs TRBV6-1 and TRBJ1-2, with a weak D call TRBD1 (6 bases). V was pared by 3 bases and J by 6 bases, with 11 bases between. CDR1 is MNHNS, CDR2 SASEGT, per germline. The length of the CDR3 is 13 residues. CDR3 loop: CASSEPGANGYTF. The CDR3 DNA reads TGTGCCAGCAGTGAGCCGGGGGCGAATGGCTACACCTTC.

The V gene is TRBV29-1, the J gene TRBJ2-1, with 9 bases that match TRBD1. V lost 2 bases and J lost 4; bases outside the gene matches: 12. Germline V CDR1 and CDR2: SQVTM, ANQGSEA. The CDR3 totals 17 residues. The CDR3 is CSVEFGTGGFRYNEQFF. The CDR3 region has the DNA TGCAGCGTTGAATTCGGAACAGGGGGCTTTAGGTACAATGAGCAGTTCTTC.

V usage is TRBV28 and J usage is TRBJ2-1; 10 nucleotides line up with TRBD1. The junction had 5 bases not matched to a gene; V was cut back by 6 bases and J by 6 bases. The CDR3 spans 14 residues. Per germline, CDR1 MDHEN and CDR2 SYDVKM. CDR3 in DNA: TGTGCCAGCAGCCGGACAGGGGGTAGCAATGAGCAGTTCTTC. It codes for CASSRTGGSNEQFF.

This clone has just one count. The V call is TRBV27, the J call TRBJ2-1; TRBD2 aligns across 8 bases. The CDR3 loop spans 17 amino acids. Germline V gene lookup returns CDR1 MNHEY and CDR2 SMNVEV (reference sequence). The V and J ends lost 5 bases and 7 bases, in that order; junction bases with no gene match: 16. The CDR3, as DNA: TGTGCCAGCAGTCCGGGGGTTAAGAGCGGGAGAGCGAATGAGCAGTTCTTC. Translated: CASSPGVKSGRANEQFF.

The rearrangement joins TRBV15 to TRBJ2-7, with 7 bases that match TRBD2. Germline CDR1 reads LNHNV; CDR2 reads YYDKDF (reference sequence). The CDR3 spans 15 residues. V lost 1 base and J lost 1; bases outside the gene matches: 4. DNA of the CDR3: TGTGCCACCAGCAGAGCTAGCGGACCATCCTACGAGCAGTACTTC. It specifies CATSRASGPSYEQYF.

This chain uses TRBV28 with TRBJ2-4, with D possibly TRBD2 on 6 matching bases. This CDR3 has 15 amino acids. Trimming cost V 5 bases and J 0 bases, with 11 bases left between them. Germline-derived CDR1 and CDR2 are MDHEN and SYDVKM. CDR3 sequence: CASSVAALAKNIQYF. The CDR3 DNA reads TGTGCCAGCAGTGTAGCGGCGTTAGCCAAAAACATTCAGTACTTC.

This clone was recorded once. The chain carries TRBV29-1 and TRBJ2-7; D unresolved. The CDR3 has 13 amino acids. Germline lookup yields CDR1 SQVTM and CDR2 ANQGSEA. V lost 7 bases, J lost 4 bases, and 17 bases lay in between. CDR3 nucleotide sequence: TGCAGCGCCCAGGAAGCGTTTGGGTACGAGCAGTACTTC. This gives the protein CSAQEAFGYEQYF.

On this clone: A junction boundary mismatches the germline segment, possibly from a read error. This chain joins TRBV10-3 and TRBJ1-6; D is unresolved. Germline V gives CDR1 ENHRY, CDR2 SYGVKD. The CDR3 has 11 residues. Written as DNA, the CDR3 is TGTGCAATCAGAGAGGGTGGACCCCTCCACTTT. It is translated as CAIREGGPLHF.